Each of the 21 T cell receptor beta chains below was sequenced from the same sample in a study of spatial heterogeneity in lung cancer. Points from the study as a whole: Counts that tracked tumor mutation counts were those of expanded intratumoral alpha and beta TCRs.

Time point denoted: sample taken at primary tumor resection. TCRdb re-called the 5' RACE reads with MiXCR, one entry per CDR3 protein. Here the sample spans 2,800 or so distinct CDR3 sequences, roughly 6.7% being singletons. These receptors are not linked to any known antigen. Sample: lung tumor tissue, taken at surgery. These receptors all stem from a male donor with early-stage non-small cell lung cancer.

By sample share, this clonotype is medium-sized. For a library built for alpha chains, this beta chain is a stray read; little rests on its size. V and J are TRBV6-2 or TRBV6-3 and TRBJ2-3; TRBD2 might be the D (5 bases). The CDR3 consists of 15 residues. CDR1 and CDR2 from the germline V gene are MNHEY and SVGEGT. The V end was cut by 4 bases, the J end by 1 base, with 12 bases between. The CDR3 region is CASSSAGGGTDTQYF. The CDR3 DNA reads as TGTGCCAGCAGTTCGGCAGGAGGAGGCACAGATACGCAGTATTTT.

By share of the sample, this clonotype is medium-sized. This beta chain is an off-target read within a library intended for alpha chains, so its frequency means little. This chain links TRBV20-1 with TRBJ1-5; D gene ambiguous. The CDR3 consists of 16 residues. CDR1 and CDR2 (germline): DFQATT, SNEGSKA (reference sequence). Trimming left V 1 base short and J 0 bases short, with 13 bases between. The CDR3 reads CSARASGRNSNQPQHF. In nucleotides, the CDR3 is TGCAGTGCTAGAGCTTCCGGCAGAAATAGCAATCAGCCCCAGCATTTT.

This clonotype ranks as medium-sized. Found in a library prepared for alpha chains, this beta chain is an off-target read, and its abundance has little meaning. The chain uses TRBV6-5 and TRBJ2-3, with 12 bases that match TRBD2. This CDR3 spans 15 amino acids. Germline lookup yields CDR1 MNHEY and CDR2 SVGAGI. The J segment lost 6 bases and the V segment lost 8 bases, leaving 9 bases of the junction unmatched. The CDR3 region has the DNA TGTGCCAGCGGCCGACTAGCGGGAGTTCCGGATACGCAGTATTTT. The encoded protein is CASGRLAGVPDTQYF.

This clonotype is large in the sample. As an off-target read in a library built for alpha chains, this beta chain has a frequency of little significance. The gene calls are TRBV7-9 and TRBJ2-7; the match to TRBD2 covers 14 bases. The ends lost 8 bases at V and 9 bases at J; junction bases unmatched: 3. CDR3 length: 12 residues. Germline lookup yields CDR1 SEHNR and CDR2 FQNEAQ (reference sequence). CDR3 in amino acids: CASGTSGSRQYF. For the CDR3, the DNA is TGTGCCAGCGGGACTAGCGGGAGTAGGCAGTACTTC. Full variable domain (remainder filled in from reference TRBV7-9 and TRBJ2-7): DTGVSQNPRHKITKRGQNVTFRCDPISEHNRLYWYRQTLGQGPEFLTYFQNEAQLEKSRLLSDRFSAERPKGSFSTLEIQRTEQGDSAMYLCASGTSGSRQYFGPGTRLTVT.

By share, this clonotype ranks as medium-sized (0.01 to 0.1%). This beta chain represents an off-target read in a library built for alpha chains; its size is of limited meaning. This rearrangement joins TRBV5-6 to TRBJ2-1; perhaps TRBD1 as D (6 bases). The length of the CDR3 is 12 residues. Germline-derived CDR1 and CDR2 are SGHDT and YYEEEE. The V end lost 4 bases, the J end lost 9 bases, and 11 bases lay between the germline ends. The CDR3 reads CASSTQGFEQFF. The CDR3 region has the DNA TGTGCCAGCAGCACCCAGGGGTTTGAGCAGTTCTTC.

This clonotype was seen ten or more times. Being off target in a library aimed at alpha chains, this beta chain has a size of little meaning. The chain combines TRBV6-1 with TRBJ2-3; 10 nucleotides agree with TRBD2. The junction had 6 bases not matched to a gene; V was cut back by 7 bases and J by 2 bases. This CDR3 has 15 amino acids. CDR1 is MNHNS, CDR2 SASEGT, per germline. CDR3 amino acids: CASTTSGHDTDTQYF. CDR3 bases: TGTGCCAGCACGACTAGCGGGCACGACACAGATACGCAGTATTTT.

The sample holds a few counts of this clonotype. Within a library made for alpha chains, this beta chain is off target, and its count is uninformative. V usage is TRBV29-1 and J usage is TRBJ1-2; D gene unclear. Deletions cut 4 bases from V and 4 bases from J, with 1 base between. Looked up from germline, CDR1 is SQVTM and CDR2 is ANQGSEA. This CDR3 has 9 amino acids. CDR3 protein: CSVAYGYTF. DNA for the CDR3: TGCAGCGTTGCCTATGGCTACACCTTC. The whole variable domain, filled in from reference TRBV29-1 and TRBJ1-2, reads SAVISQKPSRDICQRGTSLTIQCQVDSQVTMMFWYRQQPGQSLTLIATANQGSEATYESGFVIDKFPISRPNLTFSTLTVSNMSPEDSSIYLCSVAYGYTFGSGTRLTVV.

This clonotype is medium-sized (0.01 to 0.1%) by share. This beta chain slipped into a library made for alpha chains as a stray read, so its size is not meaningful. The chain joins TRBV6-5 to TRBJ2-5; 15 bases align to TRBD2. Germline lookup yields CDR1 MNHEY and CDR2 SVGAGI. This CDR3 contains 16 residues. V was pared by 2 bases and J by 7 bases, with 5 bases of the junction left unmatched. CDR3: CASSYGLAGGIVTQYF. The CDR3 DNA reads as TGTGCCAGCAGTTACGGACTAGCGGGAGGGATAGTGACCCAGTACTTC.

This clonotype is classed as large. Since it is a stray read in a library aimed at alpha chains, this beta chain has a size that is not meaningful. V usage is TRBV28 and J usage is TRBJ2-7, with 7 bases lining up with TRBD1. In germline, CDR1 is MDHEN, CDR2 SYDVKM. The J segment lost 5 bases and the V segment lost 5 bases, leaving 9 bases of the junction unmatched. CDR3 length: 14 residues. The CDR3 DNA follows: TGTGCCAGCAGTCTCCCCGGGACAGCGCACGAGCAGTACTTC. Its translation is CASSLPGTAHEQYF.

By frequency in the sample, this clonotype is medium-sized. Being off target in a library aimed at alpha chains, this beta chain has a size of little meaning. The rearrangement uses TRBV5-1 and TRBJ2-1; D possibly corresponds to TRBD1 (6 bases). The germline V and J ends were trimmed by 5 bases and 7 bases, with 16 bases remaining between them. The germline gives CDR1 SGHRS, CDR2 YFSETQ. The CDR3 covers 14 residues. The CDR3 sequence: CASREQGNRNEQFF. CDR3 sequence (DNA): TGCGCCAGCAGGGAACAGGGAAATAGGAATGAGCAGTTCTTC.

In this sample, this clonotype is medium-sized. Because the library targeted alpha chains, this beta chain is an off-target read whose size means little. The chain links TRBV28 to TRBJ1-5; perhaps TRBD1 as D (5 bases). Per the germline V gene, CDR1 is MDHEN and CDR2 is SYDVKM. The CDR3 spans 17 residues. V was cut by 5 bases and J by 4 bases, with 21 bases left in between. This chain's CDR3 is CASSSASMGLYNQPQHF. The CDR3 nucleotides are TGTGCCAGCAGTAGCGCGTCGATGGGGCTTTATAATCAGCCCCAGCATTTT.

This clonotype is medium-sized by share. The size of this beta chain means little, since it is a stray read in a library made for alpha chains. The V gene is TRBV5-1, the J gene TRBJ2-3; 9 nucleotides line up with TRBD2. In germline, CDR1 is SGHRS, CDR2 YFSETQ. This CDR3 comprises 16 residues. The trim removed 7 bases at V and 2 bases at J, leaving 11 bases unmatched. In nucleotides, the CDR3 is TGCGCCAGCGCTGTCGGCCTAGCGGGACCCACAGATACGCAGTATTTT. It specifies CASAVGLAGPTDTQYF.

By share of the sample, this clonotype is medium-sized (0.01 to 0.1%). This beta chain is a stray sequence in a library constructed for alpha chains; its clone size is not meaningful. The gene calls are TRBV6-1 and TRBJ2-1; D perhaps matches TRBD1 (6 bases). The V end lost 4 bases, the J end lost 4 bases, and 14 bases lay between the germline ends. This CDR3 contains 15 residues. Germline assignment: CDR1 MNHNS and CDR2 SASEGT. CDR3 residues: CASSGTPGEYNEQFF. CDR3 nucleotides: TGTGCCAGCAGTGGCACCCCAGGGGAATACAATGAGCAGTTCTTC.

By share, this clonotype ranks as medium-sized. This beta chain was picked up by a library intended for alpha chains and is off target, so its count carries little meaning. The chain uses TRBV20-1 and TRBJ2-3, with D maybe TRBD1 (6 bases). The CDR3 totals 12 residues. Trimming took 6 bases from V and 3 from J, leaving 10 bases between them. Germline loops: CDR1 DFQATT, CDR2 SNEGSKA (reference sequence). The CDR3 reads CSAHTGTDTQYF. CDR3 DNA sequence: TGCAGTGCGCACACAGGGACAGATACGCAGTATTTT.

Sample share makes this clonotype medium-sized (0.01 to 0.1%). This beta chain turned up in a library designed for alpha chains; as an off-target read, its abundance says little. The CDR3 DNA reads as TGTGCCAGCAGCTCCACCGGCCTCGGGCGTGTTACTGAAGCTTTCTTT. It is translated as CASSSTGLGRVTEAFF. The V call is TRBV14, the J call TRBJ1-1; D not resolved. This CDR3 comprises 16 residues. Per germline, CDR1 SGHDN and CDR2 FVKESK. V lost 5 bases to trimming and J lost 5 bases, with 21 bases between them. The complete variable domain, with remaining parts taken from reference TRBV14 and TRBJ1-1, reads EAGVTQFPSHSVIEKGQTVTLRCDPISGHDNLYWYRRVMGKEIKFLLHFVKESKQDESGMPNNRFLAERTGGTYSTLKVQPAELEDSGVYFCASSSTGLGRVTEAFFGQGTRLTVV.

This clonotype qualifies as medium-sized. Little can be read into the size of this beta chain, an off-target read in a library designed for alpha chains. The chain recombines TRBV7-9 with TRBJ1-5, with D perhaps matching TRBD1 (6 bases). CDR3 length: 18 residues. Looked up from germline, CDR1 is SEHNR and CDR2 is FQNEAQ (reference sequence). Trimming pared 6 bases from V and 0 bases from J, leaving 21 bases between. CDR3 nucleotide sequence: TGTGCCAGCAGATACAGGGAAACGGTCCAGTATAGCAATCAGCCCCAGCATTTT. This gives the protein CASRYRETVQYSNQPQHF.

In its sample, this clonotype ranks as medium-sized. Being off target in a library aimed at alpha chains, this beta chain has a size of little meaning. This sequence joins TRBV20-1 and TRBJ2-7; D perhaps matches TRBD2 (6 bases). This CDR3 has 11 residues. CDR1 and CDR2 from the germline V gene are DFQATT and SNEGSKA (reference sequence). V lost 7 bases to trimming and J lost 2 bases, with 9 bases between them. DNA of the CDR3: TGCAGTGTTCGACTAGCCTACGAGCAGTACTTC. Amino acids: CSVRLAYEQYF.

This clonotype is medium-sized (0.01 to 0.1%) by share. Being off target in a library aimed at alpha chains, this beta chain has a size of little meaning. The chain employs TRBV28 and TRBJ2-5; 9 bases agree with TRBD2. Looked up from germline, CDR1 is MDHEN and CDR2 is SYDVKM. V shed 9 bases and J 3 bases; nucleotides not matched to a gene: 8. There are 14 residues in the CDR3. The CDR3 nucleotides read TGTGCCAGTCGGCGGGCTAGCGGGAAAGAGACCCAGTACTTC. Amino acid sequence: CASRRASGKETQYF.

A note on this clonotype: This beta chain is off target for a library built for alpha chains, so its abundance means little. The rearrangement uses TRBV6-1 and TRBJ1-4, with 7 bases identical to TRBD1. Trimming at V came to 4 bases and at J to 8 bases, leaving 16 bases not matched to a gene. Germline CDR1 is MNHNS and CDR2 is SASEGT. This CDR3 is 17 amino acids long. DNA of the CDR3: TGTGCCAGCAGTGCATATGGACAGGTGGGAGCTTGGGAAAAACTGTTTTTT. Translating it yields CASSAYGQVGAWEKLFF.

In this sample, this clonotype is medium-sized. This beta chain represents an off-target read in a library built for alpha chains; its size is of limited meaning. V gene TRBV20-1 combines with J gene TRBJ2-7; 8 nucleotides agree with TRBD2. CDR3 size: 13 residues. CDR1 and CDR2 from the germline V gene are DFQATT and SNEGSKA (reference sequence). The ends lost 5 bases at V and 6 bases at J; junction bases unmatched: 9. The CDR3 spells CSAPGSGRGEQYF. The CDR3, as DNA: TGCAGTGCTCCGGGCAGCGGGAGAGGCGAGCAGTACTTC.

Within the sample, this clonotype is medium-sized. This beta chain represents an off-target read in a library built for alpha chains; its size is of limited meaning. This chain links TRBV6-2 or TRBV6-3 with TRBJ1-1; 11 nucleotides agree with TRBD1. J gave up 6 bases and V 0 bases, and 3 bases lay outside the gene matches. CDR3 length: 15 amino acids. Looked up from germline, CDR1 is MNHEY and CDR2 is SVGEGT. The CDR3 protein is CASSYSPGQGAEAFF. For the CDR3, the DNA is TGTGCCAGCAGTTACTCGCCGGGACAGGGGGCTGAAGCTTTCTTT.